This T cell receptor beta chain comes out of a study of T cells in Graves' hyperthyroidism and ophthalmopathy. The diagnoses drew upon clinical symptoms, serum thyroxine and TRAb, thyroid ultrasound and orbital computed tomography. Amplification yielded TCR beta CDR3 regions, with RNA transcripts as the source. Primed by the HTBI set, a first-round RT-PCR was run on the TCR CDR3. TCRdb re-called the multiplex PCR reads through MiXCR, storing one row per CDR3 protein. The sample consists of hundreds of thousands of distinct CDR3 sequences, 46% of them appearing once. The V gene's germline CDR1 is SGHVS and CDR2 FNYEAQ. The V and J ends lost 5 bases and 5 bases, in that order; junction bases with no gene match: 10. The length of the CDR3 is 15 residues.

The rearrangement uses TRBV7-6 and TRBJ2-7; 9 bases align to TRBD2. What was sequenced was peripheral blood or thyroid tissue (not recorded which). This clonotype originated in a woman aged 18-35 years with Graves' hyperthyroidism. The CDR3 here is CASSGGTSSGDEQYF. As DNA, the CDR3 is TGTGCCAGCAGCGGGGGGACTAGCTCGGGAGACGAGCAGTACTTC.